Sequencing of this T cell receptor (beta chain) was carried out in a study of blood T cell repertoires in COVID-19. For the study at large: From the United States, Italy and Spain came samples of acute and convalescent COVID-19.

Authors' data handling: Amplified reference gene primers provided the basis for estimating nucleated cell counts. Some clones are missing from TCRdb's copy, which holds only in-frame ones; the method was immunoSEQ multiplex PCR. D and trimming were read from the DNA, whereas the V and J calls and clone size are those reported in that table. The sample consists of 30,000 to 45,000 clones, about 85% of them appearing once. The V and J ends lost 4 bases and 2 bases, in that order; junction bases with no gene match: 13. The CDR3 loop spans 18 amino acids. Germline assignment: CDR1 SGHTA and CDR2 FQGTGA. Sequenced material: peripheral blood. This TCR was sampled from a human donor in a cohort sampled during active COVID-19. This rearrangement joins TRBV7-3 to TRBJ2-7; the match to TRBD2 covers 11 bases. This chain's CDR3 is CASSSRGTSGYGAYEQYF. CDR3 nucleotides: TGTGCCAGCAGCTCTAGGGGGACTAGCGGTTACGGCGCCTACGAGCAGTACTTC.